These T cell receptor beta chains were read from a single sample in a study of cytomegalovirus exposure and HLA in healthy donors. The table came from immunoSEQ multiplex PCR; TCRdb's copy has only in-frame clones and leaves some out. The sample lists 150,000 to 200,000 clones, approximately 96% occurring once. Sequenced input: PBMCs. Receptors originate from a woman younger than 35 in good health and CMV-seronegative. The CDR3 runs from the conserved cysteine through the conserved F or W. A D gene is named only where the DNA matches it firmly. Expanded clones get a size class; other rows say once, few or many, or leave the size out.

D	size	V	J	DNA	CDR3
.	.	TRBV4-3	TRBJ1-5	TGCGCCAGCAGCCAAGATGTTTGGGCTTTTACGGGGTACGGCAATCAGCCCCAGCATTTT	CASSQDVWAFTGYGNQPQHF
TRBD1	.	TRBV5-6	TRBJ2-2	TGTGCCAGCTTCGGGACAGGGGGTTCAGTGGCCACCGGGGAGCTGTTTTTT	CASFGTGGSVATGELFF
.	.	TRBV7-8	TRBJ1-1	TGTGCCAGCAGCTTAGATAGGCGGGGAATGAACACTGAAGCTTTCTTT	CASSLDRRGMNTEAFF
TRBD2	.	TRBV2	TRBJ2-1	TGTGCCAGCAGAGGAGTCAATAGCGGGGGGGCCTTCAACAATGAGCAGTTCTTC	CASRGVNSGGAFNNEQFF
.	.	TRBV19	TRBJ1-4	TGTGCCAGTAGTATTTCTGCAGGGGCGACTAATGAAAAACTGTTTTTT	CASSISAGATNEKLFF
TRBD2	.	TRBV19	TRBJ2-3	TGTGCCAGTAGTCCTAGCGGGGGGGCCTCAAATACGCAGTATTTT	CASSPSGGASNTQYF
TRBD1	.	TRBV30	TRBJ1-2	TGTGCCTGGAGTGTACGAACAGGGGGTAACACGTATGGCTACACCTTC	CAWSVRTGGNTYGYTF
.	once	TRBV18	TRBJ2-3	TGTGCCAGCTCACCACGGAGAGACCCTAGCACAGATACGCAGTATTTT	CASSPRRDPSTDTQYF
TRBD1	.	TRBV5-8	TRBJ2-3	TGTGCCAGCAGCTGGGACAGCCCAGATACGCAGTATTTT	CASSWDSPDTQYF
TRBD2	.	TRBV13	TRBJ2-3	TGTGCCAGCAGCCCCGGGGGAGGGGAGACAGATACGCAGTATTTT	CASSPGGGETDTQYF
.	.	TRBV27	TRBJ2-7	TGTGCCAGCAGTCTTACAGGGCTCGAGCAGTACTTC	CASSLTGLEQYF
TRBD2	.	TRBV9	TRBJ2-2	TGTGCCAGCAGCTCTGGGACTAGCGGGGTTCCGAACACCGGGGAGCTGTTTTTT	CASSSGTSGVPNTGELFF
TRBD2	.	TRBV15	TRBJ2-7	TGTGCCACCAGCAGGGGACTAAGTCTCTACGAGCAGTACTTC	CATSRGLSLYEQYF
.	.	TRBV19	TRBJ2-2	TGTGCCAGTAGTATAATGGGGGCAGGGTTCGCCGGGGAGCTGTTTTTT	CASSIMGAGFAGELFF
.	.	TRBV9	TRBJ2-1	TGTGCCAGCAGCGTAGGCAGGGTCAGCTACAATGAGCAGTTCTTC	CASSVGRVSYNEQFF
TRBD2	.	TRBV5-1	TRBJ2-1	TGCGCCAGCAGCCCGTTAGCGGGGGCCGACAATGAGCAGTTCTTC	CASSPLAGADNEQFF
.	.	TRBV7-9	TRBJ2-7	TGTGCCAGCAGCTTTGGACAACCCTCCTACGAGCAGTACTTC	CASSFGQPSYEQYF
TRBD2	.	TRBV18	TRBJ2-7	TGTGCCAGCTCACCAAGGGGGACTAGCGTAACCGAGCAGTACTTC	CASSPRGTSVTEQYF
TRBD1	.	TRBV29-1	TRBJ2-2	TGCAGCGCCGTAACAGGGGCGAACACCGGGGAGCTGTTTTTT	CSAVTGANTGELFF
.	.	TRBV19	TRBJ2-2	TGTGCCAGTAGTATGGTGACACTTACCGGGGAGCTGTTTTTT	CASSMVTLTGELFF
TRBD2	once	TRBV6-5	TRBJ2-7	TGTGCCAGCAGTTCGGCGGGACTAGCGGGGGAAGAGCAGTACTTC	CASSSAGLAGEEQYF
.	.	TRBV7-2	TRBJ2-7	TGTGCCAGCAGCTTGACAGGCCCCGGGGGGTACGAGCAGTACTTC	CASSLTGPGGYEQYF
TRBD1	.	TRBV7-2	TRBJ1-5	TGTGCCAGCAGCTTCCCCCTAGGACAGGGGCGCCTGGGAAATCAGCCCCAGCATTTT	CASSFPLGQGRLGNQPQHF
.	few	TRBV5-1	TRBJ2-2	TGCGCCAGCAGCTTCTCTGATGGGGCTTACACCGGGGAGCTGTTTTTT	CASSFSDGAYTGELFF
.	few	TRBV9	TRBJ1-3	TGTGCCAGCAGCGTAGAGGGAGGGAGGGGAAACACCATATATTTT	CASSVEGGRGNTIYF
.	.	TRBV15	TRBJ2-7	TGTGCCACCAGCAGAGATCAGGGGTACCTCTCCTACGAGCAGTACTTC	CATSRDQGYLSYEQYF
.	.	TRBV7-8	TRBJ2-4	TGTGCCAGCAGCGCCACGGGGGCCAAAAACATTCAGTACTTC	CASSATGAKNIQYF
.	.	TRBV7-2	TRBJ1-1	TGTGCCAGCAGCTTAAGCCAATCCACTGAAGCTTTCTTT	CASSLSQSTEAFF
.	.	TRBV6-5	TRBJ2-1	TGTGCCAGCAGGTCTCTGAGCTCCTACAATGAGCAGTTCTTC	CASRSLSSYNEQFF
.	.	TRBV7-8	TRBJ2-7	TGTGCCAGCAGCGCCCCACAGGCCACTAACCCCTACGAGCAGTACTTC	CASSAPQATNPYEQYF
.	.	TRBV6-5	TRBJ1-2	TGTGCCAGCAGTTTCGTAACGGGGTTCGGCTACACCTTC	CASSFVTGFGYTF
.	.	TRBV21-1	TRBJ1-5	TGTGCCAGCAGCAATGGAGTCAATCAGCCCCAGCATTTT	CASSNGVNQPQHF
.	.	TRBV4-3	TRBJ2-7	TGCGCCAGCAGCCTAGCTCAGGGTTACGAGCAGTACTTC	CASSLAQGYEQYF
.	.	TRBV27	TRBJ1-1	TGTGCCAGCAGTTTCGGACACAGGAACACTGAAGCTTTCTTT	CASSFGHRNTEAFF
TRBD2	.	TRBV4-3	TRBJ2-3	TGCGCCAGCAGCCAAGATAGAGGGACTAGCGGGGGGACAGATACGCAGTATTTT	CASSQDRGTSGGTDTQYF
.	.	TRBV4-1	TRBJ2-2	TGCGCCAGCAGCCAAGTTTTTGGGGGACTGAACACCGGGGAGCTGTTTTTT	CASSQVFGGLNTGELFF
.	.	TRBV11-2	TRBJ2-7	TGTGCCAGCAGCTTAGCCGCAACAGGGATCTACGAGCAGTACTTC	CASSLAATGIYEQYF
.	.	TRBV19	TRBJ1-5	TGTGCCAGTAGTATAGTGGAGTGGGGGGACCAGCCCCAGCATTTT	CASSIVEWGDQPQHF
.	.	TRBV15	TRBJ1-2	TGTGCCACCAGCAGAGCAACAGGGAGCACCCCGGGGGGCTATGGCTACACCTTC	CATSRATGSTPGGYGYTF
.	.	TRBV7-8	TRBJ1-1	TGTGCCAGCAGAGCTCTTGGGAACACTGAAGCTTTCTTT	CASRALGNTEAFF
.	.	TRBV7-6	TRBJ2-5	TGTGCCAGCAGCTCCCAAGTGGACAGCTCAAAAGAGACCCAGTACTTC	CASSSQVDSSKETQYF
TRBD1	.	TRBV7-3	TRBJ1-1	TGTGCCAGCAGCACGACAGGGGGCACTGAAGCTTTCTTT	CASSTTGGTEAFF
TRBD2	.	TRBV11-3	TRBJ2-1	TGTGCCAGCAGCTTGTCCCGACCGGGACTAGCGGGGGGGGCCTACAATGAGCAGTTCTTC	CASSLSRPGLAGGAYNEQFF
.	.	TRBV6-1	TRBJ2-7	TGTGCCAGCAGTGAACGCGCTCCCTACGAGCAGTACTTC	CASSERAPYEQYF
TRBD2	.	TRBV6-6	TRBJ2-7	TGTGCCAGCAGTTACGGGACTAGCGGTCCCTACGAGCAGTACTTC	CASSYGTSGPYEQYF
TRBD2	once	TRBV2	TRBJ2-1	TGTGCCAGCAGTGAGGGTAGCGGGGGGGCCTACAATGAGCAGTTCTTC	CASSEGSGGAYNEQFF
.	.	TRBV6-5	TRBJ1-1	TGTGCCAGCAGTAACCTCCTCGGGGGGCGAGCTGAAGCTTTCTTT	CASSNLLGGRAEAFF
.	.	TRBV7-2	TRBJ1-6	TGTGCCAGCAGCTTAGGATCGGGGGGGGCTCTGACACCCCTCCACTTT	CASSLGSGGALTPLHF
.	.	TRBV27	TRBJ2-3	TGTGCCAGTATCCCCCCAGGCCTCCGAGGGGATACGCAGTATTTT	CASIPPGLRGDTQYF
TRBD2	.	TRBV7-9	TRBJ2-7	TGTGCCAGCACCGTCGGGACTAGCAGCGAGCAGTACTTC	CASTVGTSSEQYF
TRBD1	.	TRBV29-1	TRBJ1-2	TGCAGCGTTTTCCACCAGGGGGATGGCTACACCTTC	CSVFHQGDGYTF
.	.	TRBV7-6	TRBJ2-3	TGTGCCAGCAGCTTTACGTCACACGGGGATACGCAGTATTTT	CASSFTSHGDTQYF
TRBD1	.	TRBV4-2	TRBJ1-5	TGTGCCAGCAGCCAAGATCTCTTCGCGACAGGGTGGCGCAATCAGCCCCAGCATTTT	CASSQDLFATGWRNQPQHF
TRBD1	.	TRBV5-1	TRBJ2-5	TGCGCCAGCAGCTTAGGGACAGCCCAAGAGACCCAGTACTTC	CASSLGTAQETQYF
.	once	TRBV5-4	TRBJ1-1	TGTGCCAGCAGCACCGAGAAGCGGACTGAAGCTTTCTTT	CASSTEKRTEAFF
.	.	TRBV11-2	TRBJ2-5	TGTGCCAGCAGCTTCAAGTTGGGGGGGGCCCAAGAGACCCAGTACTTC	CASSFKLGGAQETQYF
.	.	TRBV4-3	TRBJ1-3	TGCGCCAGCAGCCAAGATGACAATGGAAACACCATATATTTT	CASSQDDNGNTIYF